The 30 T cell receptor beta chains listed next were all sequenced from one sample in a study (dated by TCRdb to the mid-2010s). Libraries were constructed by 5' RACE. TCRdb shows the sequencer as Illumina MiSeq. TCRdb's own reprocessing of the public reads used fastp at Q25 and MiXCR and kept productive beta chains. When rows share a CDR3 protein, they turn into one entry using the most common DNA and genes. The sample yields approximately 7,200 distinct CDR3 sequences; about 40% were counted once. The top ten clonotypes cover approximately 4.5% of the sample. Sample: memory CD4+ T cells sorted from blood. The cell subset or site label, as the study defines it: memory CD4+ T cells, CD4+CD45RO+CD25-. All receptors come from a female donor with breast cancer.

The genes are TRBV19 and TRBJ1-2; no firm D call. The CDR3 is 12 amino acids. V was cut by 6 bases and J by 4 bases, with 9 bases left in between. Germline V lookup: CDR1 LNHDA, CDR2 SQIVND (reference sequence). The CDR3 spells CASSSNVYGYTF. DNA of the CDR3: TGTGCCAGTAGCTCCAACGTCTATGGCTACACCTTC.

This chain uses TRBV19 with TRBJ2-5; D unclear. Germline lookup yields CDR1 LNHDA and CDR2 SQIVND (reference sequence). Trimming stripped 3 bases from V and 0 bases from J, with 5 bases between. The length of the CDR3 is 13 residues. The CDR3 loop reads CASSIRDQETQYF. CDR3 in DNA: TGTGCCAGTAGTATTCGGGACCAAGAGACCCAGTACTTC. Full variable domain (rest looked up from reference TRBV19 and TRBJ2-5): DGGITQSPKYLFRKEGQNVTLSCEQNLNHDAMYWYRQDPGQGLRLIYYSQIVNDFQKGDIAEGYSVSREKKESFPLTVTSAQKNPTAFYLCASSIRDQETQYFGPGTRLLVL.

This clonotype has only a few counts. The genes are TRBV6-2 or TRBV6-3 and TRBJ1-5, with 10 bases aligning to TRBD1. Per germline, CDR1 MNHEY and CDR2 SVGEGT. The CDR3 is made up of 18 amino acids. J was trimmed by 2 bases and V by 6 bases; bases with no gene match: 13. The CDR3 nucleotides read TGTGCCAGCAGACCCGGGACAGGGGTTCTCTGGGGCAATCAGCCCCAGCATTTT. Its translation: CASRPGTGVLWGNQPQHF.

V is TRBV5-1 and J is TRBJ2-7; D is uncertain. The CDR3 has 12 residues. V was trimmed by 1 base and J by 6 bases, leaving 8 bases between them. Germline V gives CDR1 SGHRS, CDR2 YFSETQ. CDR3 DNA sequence: TGCGCCAGCAGCTTGACGGGCAGCGAGCAGTACTTC. It specifies CASSLTGSEQYF.

By share of the sample, this clonotype is medium-sized. The gene calls are TRBV7-7 and TRBJ1-1; D is unresolved. Germline V gene data show CDR1 as SSHAT and CDR2 as FNYEAQ (reference sequence). V was trimmed by 10 bases and J by 0 bases, leaving 12 bases between them. There are 13 residues in the CDR3. As DNA, the CDR3 is TGTGCCACCGGGGAACTGGTGAACACTGAAGCTTTCTTT. It yields the protein CATGELVNTEAFF.

By sample share, this clonotype is medium-sized. The J gene is TRBJ1-2, the V gene TRBV29-1, with D tentatively TRBD1 (6 bases). The length of the CDR3 is 14 residues. Germline CDR1 is SQVTM and CDR2 is ANQGSEA. Trimming took off 3 bases at V and 2 bases at J, with 13 bases between the two ends. The CDR3 reads CSVDGGQGNYGYTF. For the CDR3, the DNA is TGCAGCGTTGATGGGGGGCAGGGGAACTATGGCTACACCTTC.

The chain is built from TRBV2 and TRBJ2-1, with D perhaps given as TRBD1 or TRBD2 (5 bases each). The CDR3 is 13 amino acids. The ends were cut back, 7 bases at V and 3 bases at J, with 10 bases in the middle. Per the germline V gene, CDR1 is SNHLY and CDR2 is FYNNEI. The DNA of the CDR3 is TGTGCCAGCAAGGGGAGTATCTACAATGAGCAGTTCTTC. This codes for CASKGSIYNEQFF.

The CDR3 loop is CASVGQGYTEAFF. CDR3 bases: TGCGCCAGCGTGGGACAGGGATACACTGAAGCTTTCTTT. The V and J genes are TRBV5-1 and TRBJ1-1, with TRBD1 identical over 9 bases. This CDR3 is 13 amino acids long. Per the germline V gene, CDR1 is SGHRS and CDR2 is YFSETQ. V dropped 7 bases and J dropped 3; count of bases not matched to a gene: 4.

A few counts support this clonotype. The V gene is TRBV6-6, the J gene TRBJ2-1, with D perhaps TRBD2 (5 bases). Germline-derived CDR1 and CDR2 are MNHNY and SVGAGI (reference sequence). The V gene lost 6 bases and the J gene lost 0 bases, with 15 bases spanning the gap. The CDR3 loop spans 16 amino acids. The CDR3 sequence: CASRLGSYSSYNEQFF. The CDR3 DNA sequence: TGTGCCAGCAGACTAGGGTCTTATTCCTCCTACAATGAGCAGTTCTTC.

This clonotype turned up a few times. The chain employs TRBV29-1 and TRBJ1-1; no reliable D call. The CDR3 consists of 12 residues. With 5 bases removed from V and 1 base from J, the gap between germline ends came to 8 bases. Germline CDR1 SQVTM, CDR2 ANQGSEA. The CDR3 reads CSVQSQNTEAFF. The CDR3 DNA is TGCAGCGTTCAAAGTCAGAACACTGAAGCTTTCTTT.

Relative to its sample, this clonotype is medium-sized. The CDR3: CASSYPGELFF. CDR3 DNA sequence: TGTGCCAGCAGTTACCCCGGGGAGCTGTTTTTT. This chain connects TRBV12-3 or TRBV12-4 to TRBJ2-2; D remains unclear. Trimming removed 4 bases from V and 6 bases from J, with 3 bases in between. The CDR3 covers 11 residues.

V usage is TRBV20-1 and J usage is TRBJ2-7; TRBD1 matches at 9 bases. Losses at the gene ends were 5 bases for V and 5 bases for J; bases not matched to a gene: 10. CDR1 and CDR2 (germline): DFQATT, SNEGSKA (reference sequence). The CDR3 has 14 residues. CDR3 bases: TGCAGTGCTCCAGTCGGGACAGGGCTGGACGAGCAGTACTTC. It is translated as CSAPVGTGLDEQYF.

This clonotype was picked up a small number of times. This rearrangement joins TRBV14 to TRBJ2-5; 9 positions match TRBD1. V shed 7 bases and J 1 base; nucleotides not matched to a gene: 4. Germline V gene sequence: CDR1 SGHDN, CDR2 FVKESK. The CDR3 has 14 amino acids. CDR3 coding DNA: TGTGCCAGCAACCGACAGGGGGTCCAAGAGACCCAGTACTTC. Amino acids: CASNRQGVQETQYF.

This clonotype was detected only a few times. This chain joins TRBV11-2 and TRBJ2-2; D not resolved. The CDR3 has 12 residues. Trimming shortened V by 8 bases and J by 4 bases, and 8 bases separated the two germline ends. From germline, CDR1 is SGHAT and CDR2 FQNNGV. The CDR3 loop is CASARITGELFF. CDR3 coding DNA: TGTGCCAGCGCCAGGATCACCGGGGAGCTGTTTTTT. Variable domain in full (rest from reference TRBV11-2 and TRBJ2-2): EAGVAQSPRYKIIEKRQSVAFWCNPISGHATLYWYQQILGQGPKLLIQFQNNGVVDDSQLPKDRFSAERLKGVDSTLKIQPAKLEDSAVYLCASARITGELFFGEGSRLTVL.

V and J are TRBV12-3 or TRBV12-4 and TRBJ2-1; 11 nucleotides agree with TRBD2. This CDR3 is built from 15 residues. Trimming removed 8 bases from V and 6 bases from J; junction bases left unmatched: 9. The CDR3 region has the DNA TGTGCCAGCTGCCTCCGAGGACTAGCGGGCAATGAGCAGTTCTTC. It is translated as CASCLRGLAGNEQFF.

This rearrangement joins TRBV5-6 to TRBJ1-4, with D perhaps matching TRBD1 (6 bases). The CDR3 runs 14 residues. V was shortened by 4 bases and J by 3 bases, with 10 bases between the two germline ends. Germline values: CDR1 SGHDT, CDR2 YYEEEE. The CDR3 reads CASSTGTSNEKLFF. The CDR3 DNA reads TGTGCCAGCAGCACAGGGACCTCTAATGAAAAACTGTTTTTT.

Comments on this clonotype: A much more abundant neighbour one base away suggests this may be a read error. The chain has TRBV7-6 and TRBJ2-5; no definite D call. V lost 3 bases to trimming and J lost 1 base, with 6 bases between them. In germline, CDR1 is SGHVS, CDR2 FNYEAQ. The CDR3 has 13 amino acids. The DNA for the CDR3 is TGTGCCAGCAGCTTTGGCTCCCAAGAGACCCAGTACTTC. Encoded protein: CASSFGSQETQYF.

With respect to this clonotype: The junction differs from germline at one of its ends, possibly a read error. The chain is built from TRBV6-5 and TRBJ2-3; 12 bases fit TRBD2. From germline, CDR1 is MNHEY and CDR2 SVGAGI. The CDR3 has 14 residues. The CDR3 loop is CASSPRTSGDTRYF. The CDR3 DNA reads TGTGCCAGCAGTCCTCGGACTAGCGGGGATACGCGGTATTTT.

A remark on this clonotype: One junction end does not reproduce the germline sequence, and a read error may be involved. V gene TRBV27 combines with J gene TRBJ2-3; TRBD2 matches 7 bases. The CDR3 consists of 16 residues. CDR1 and CDR2 from the germline V gene are MNHEY and SMNVEV (reference sequence). The CDR3 region is CTSSRYGLGVTDTQYF. CDR3 nucleotides: TGTACCAGCAGTCGTTACGGACTAGGTGTCACAGATACGCAGTATTTT.

The V and J genes are TRBV19 and TRBJ2-7; 10 nucleotides agree with TRBD2. There are 16 residues in the CDR3. J gave up 5 bases and V 1 base, and 8 bases lay outside the gene matches. CDR1 is LNHDA and CDR2 is SQIVND in the germline V gene (reference sequence). The CDR3 spells CASSIGYALAGDEQYF. The CDR3 nucleotides read TGTGCCAGTAGTATAGGGTACGCGCTAGCGGGAGACGAGCAGTACTTC.

V gene TRBV6-2 or TRBV6-3 combines with J gene TRBJ2-7; D ambiguous. Germline V lookup: CDR1 MNHEY, CDR2 SVGEGT. Deletions cut 5 bases from V and 3 bases from J, with 17 bases between. There are 15 residues in the CDR3. The DNA for the CDR3 is TGTGCCAGCAGTCGGCTCGACACCGGAAACTACGAGCAGTACTTC. Protein product: CASSRLDTGNYEQYF.

Turning to this clonotype: A much larger clone differs by one base, so this may be a read error. V and J are TRBV20-1 and TRBJ2-3; TRBD1 agrees at 8 bases. Germline values: CDR1 DFQATT, CDR2 SNEGSKA (reference sequence). After removal of 7 bases from V and 3 bases from J, the junction contained 12 bases not matched to a gene. The CDR3 contains 15 residues. CDR3 amino acids: CSERPGQGLTDTQYF. The CDR3 coding sequence is TGCAGTGAACGCCCAGGACAGGGCCTAACAGATACGCAGTATTTT.

This clonotype was seen more than once but under ten times. The rearrangement links TRBV12-3 or TRBV12-4 to TRBJ1-6; 7 bases line up with TRBD1. V was pared by 5 bases and J by 8 bases, with 0 bases of the junction left unmatched. The CDR3 extends over 12 amino acids. In DNA form, the CDR3 reads TGTGCCAGCAGTACAGGGGATTCACCCCTCCACTTT. This translates into CASSTGDSPLHF.

This chain links TRBV6-6 with TRBJ2-1, with 8 positions matching TRBD2. CDR3 length: 13 amino acids. Germline loops: CDR1 MNHNY, CDR2 SVGAGI (reference sequence). Trimming took 7 bases from V and 6 from J; bases not matched to a gene: 5. The CDR3 loop reads CASTGTRGNEQFF. The CDR3 nucleotides read TGTGCCAGCACCGGGACTAGAGGCAATGAGCAGTTCTTC.

The chain recombines TRBV20-1 with TRBJ1-4, with D maybe TRBD1 (6 bases). CDR3 length: 16 residues. V lost 6 bases and J lost 1, with 18 bases in between. Germline CDR1 and CDR2: DFQATT and SNEGSKA (reference sequence). In nucleotides, the CDR3 is TGCAGTGCGGAAATTACAGGGTTCGTAACTAATGAAAAACTGTTTTTT. It codes for CSAEITGFVTNEKLFF.

This sequence joins TRBV24-1 and TRBJ2-1, with D perhaps being TRBD1 or TRBD2 (5 bases each). Germline V CDR1 and CDR2: KGHDR, SFDVKD. V lost 4 bases to trimming and J lost 0 bases, with 15 bases between them. This CDR3 comprises 17 residues. CDR3 nucleotides: TGTGCCACCAGTGACTGGGGACGCTCTAGCTCCTACAATGAGCAGTTCTTC. The encoded protein is CATSDWGRSSSYNEQFF.

This clonotype is categorized as medium-sized. The chain is built from TRBV20-1 and TRBJ2-3; D remains unclear. CDR3 length: 12 residues. The germline V and J ends were trimmed by 5 bases and 1 base, with 7 bases remaining between them. In germline, CDR1 is DFQATT, CDR2 SNEGSKA (reference sequence). CDR3 DNA sequence: TGCAGTGCTTATGGGGGCACAGATACGCAGTATTTT. This encodes CSAYGGTDTQYF.

Regarding this clonotype: This may be a read error: a much more frequent sequence differs by one nucleotide. The rearrangement joins TRBV6-1 to TRBJ2-2, with D possibly being TRBD2 (5 bases). The CDR3 spans 16 residues. Looked up from germline, CDR1 is MNHNS and CDR2 is SASEGT. CDR3 coding DNA: TGTGTCAGCAGTGTGGGTGGCAGCCTAGCCACCGGGGAGCTGTTTTTT. Translated: CVSSVGGSLATGELFF.

The chain links TRBV7-2 to TRBJ1-1; D unclear. This CDR3 is 13 amino acids long. The V gene's germline CDR1 is SGHTA and CDR2 FQGNSA. Trimming shortened V by 1 base and J by 5 bases, and 8 bases separated the two germline ends. The CDR3 reads CASSLEAETEAFF. CDR3 nucleotide sequence: TGTGCCAGCAGCTTAGAGGCGGAAACTGAAGCTTTCTTT.

This clonotype was detected only a few times. The rearrangement links TRBV20-1 to TRBJ2-3, with 11 bases aligning to TRBD2. This CDR3 region has 14 residues. After removal of 4 bases from V and 7 bases from J, the junction contained 7 bases not matched to a gene. The germline V gene encodes CDR1 DFQATT and CDR2 SNEGSKA (reference sequence). Written as DNA, the CDR3 is TGCAGTGCTACGATAGCGGGGGGGCCAAATACGCAGTATTTT. Its translation: CSATIAGGPNTQYF.